This TCR beta chain was observed in a study of cytomegalovirus exposure and HLA in healthy donors. Concerning this clone: Its specificity is unknown.

The CDR3 sequence is 16 residues long. Germline V gene data show CDR1 as KGHSH and CDR2 as LQKENI. The V and J ends lost 3 bases and 4 bases, in that order; junction bases with no gene match: 4. The protocol was immunoSEQ multiplex PCR, while the TCRdb copy is restricted to in-frame clones and leaves out a portion. The table includes some 41,000 clones, 90% to 95% detected once. Study conclusions and caveats: Diagnosis of cytomegalovirus status made by the classifier reportedly showed high specificity and sensitivity.

The sample consisted of PBMCs. The TCR was taken from a woman younger than 35 in good health and CMV-seronegative. The rearrangement uses TRBV18 and TRBJ1-5; 12 bases fit TRBD1. The CDR3 is CASSPGDRGLNQPQHF. The CDR3 coding sequence is TGTGCCAGCTCACCCGGGGACAGGGGGCTAAATCAGCCCCAGCATTTT.